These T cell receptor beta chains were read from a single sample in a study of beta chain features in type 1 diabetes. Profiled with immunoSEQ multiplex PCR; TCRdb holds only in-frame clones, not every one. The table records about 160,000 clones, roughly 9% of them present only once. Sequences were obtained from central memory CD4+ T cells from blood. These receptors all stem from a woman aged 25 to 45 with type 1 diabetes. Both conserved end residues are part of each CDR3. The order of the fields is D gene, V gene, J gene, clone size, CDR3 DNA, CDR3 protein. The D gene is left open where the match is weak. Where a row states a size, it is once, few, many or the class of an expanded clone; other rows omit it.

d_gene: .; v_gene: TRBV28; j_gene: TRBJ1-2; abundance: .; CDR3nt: TGTGCCAGCAGTAAAGTTTCTATTGGCTACACCTTC; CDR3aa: CASSKVSIGYTF
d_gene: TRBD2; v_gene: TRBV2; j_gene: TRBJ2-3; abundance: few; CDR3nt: TGTGCCAGCAGTAAGACTAGCGTAGCAGATACGCAGTATTTT; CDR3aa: CASSKTSVADTQYF
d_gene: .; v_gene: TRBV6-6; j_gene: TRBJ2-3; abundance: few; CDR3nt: TGTGCCAGCAGTTATAGCTACGAAAGCACAGATACGCAGTATTTT; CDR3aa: CASSYSYESTDTQYF
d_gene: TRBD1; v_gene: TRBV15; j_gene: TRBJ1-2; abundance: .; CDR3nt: TGTGCCACCAGCATTGACAGGGACGCCGGCTACACCTTC; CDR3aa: CATSIDRDAGYTF
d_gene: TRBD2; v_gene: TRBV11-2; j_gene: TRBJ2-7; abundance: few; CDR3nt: TGTGCCAGCAGCTTAGACGTGGCTAGCGGGAGTCAAGGGGAGCAGTACTTC; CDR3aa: CASSLDVASGSQGEQYF
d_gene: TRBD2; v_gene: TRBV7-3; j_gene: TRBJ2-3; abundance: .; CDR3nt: TGTGCCAGCAGCAAGGGACTAGCGGGAGGGTCAGATACGCAGTATTTT; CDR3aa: CASSKGLAGGSDTQYF
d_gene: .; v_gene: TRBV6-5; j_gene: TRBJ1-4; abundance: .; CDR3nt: TGTGCCAGCAGTGCCCAGGCGGCGGGAGAAAAACTGTTTTTT; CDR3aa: CASSAQAAGEKLFF
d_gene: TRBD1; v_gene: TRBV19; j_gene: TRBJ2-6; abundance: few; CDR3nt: TGTGCCAGTAGACCTGACAGGGGTGGGGCCAACGTCCTGACTTTC; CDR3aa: CASRPDRGGANVLTF
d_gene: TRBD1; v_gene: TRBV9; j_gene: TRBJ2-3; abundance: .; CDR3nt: TGTGCCAGCAGCAGCCGGGACAGAAGCACAGATACGCAGTATTTT; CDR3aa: CASSSRDRSTDTQYF
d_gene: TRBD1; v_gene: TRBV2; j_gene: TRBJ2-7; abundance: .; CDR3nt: TGTGCCACCCGACCCGGGACAGACTTCTACGAGCAGTACTTC; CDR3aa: CATRPGTDFYEQYF
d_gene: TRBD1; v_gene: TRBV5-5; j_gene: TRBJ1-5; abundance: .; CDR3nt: TGTGCCAGCAGCTTGACAGGGGTTAGTCAGCCCCAGCATTTT; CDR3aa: CASSLTGVSQPQHF
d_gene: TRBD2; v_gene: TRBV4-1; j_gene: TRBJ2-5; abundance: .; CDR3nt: TGCGCCAGCAGCCAATACTTCCCTCTGGAGCGGGGAAAAGAGACCCAGTACTTC; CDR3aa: CASSQYFPLERGKETQYF
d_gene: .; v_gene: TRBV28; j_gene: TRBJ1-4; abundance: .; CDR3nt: TGTGCCAGCAGTTTATCACGGGATAATGAAAAACTGTTTTTT; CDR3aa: CASSLSRDNEKLFF
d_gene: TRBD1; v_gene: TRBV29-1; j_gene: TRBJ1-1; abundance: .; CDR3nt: TGCAGCGTGGACAGGGGTAGGGCTGAAGCTTTCTTT; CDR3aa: CSVDRGRAEAFF
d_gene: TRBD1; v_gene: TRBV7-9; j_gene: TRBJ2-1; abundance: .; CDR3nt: TGTGCCAGCAGCTTAGTGCAGGGGGCTCCGGATGAGCAGTTCTTC; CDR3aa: CASSLVQGAPDEQFF
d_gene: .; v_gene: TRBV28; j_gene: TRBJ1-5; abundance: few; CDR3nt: TGTGCCAGCAGCCCCACAGGGTCAACCCAGCATTTT; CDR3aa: CASSPTGSTQHF
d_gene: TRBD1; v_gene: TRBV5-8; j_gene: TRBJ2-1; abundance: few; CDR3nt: TGTGCCAGCAGCTTAAACAGGGGGTCCTCCTACAATGAGCAGTTCTTC; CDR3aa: CASSLNRGSSYNEQFF
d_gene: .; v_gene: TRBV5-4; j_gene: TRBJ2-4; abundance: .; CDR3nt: TGTGCCAGCAGCTTAGACGCAGGGGGGGCCAAAAACATTCAGTACTTC; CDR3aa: CASSLDAGGAKNIQYF
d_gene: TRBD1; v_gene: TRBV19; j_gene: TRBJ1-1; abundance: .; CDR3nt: TGTGCCACCTCGACACAGGGGGACACTGAAGCTTTCTTT; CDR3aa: CATSTQGDTEAFF
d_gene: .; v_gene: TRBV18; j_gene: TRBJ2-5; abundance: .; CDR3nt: TGTGCCAGCTCACTCCAGGATAGGACCCGGGGAGAGACCCAGTACTTC; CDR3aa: CASSLQDRTRGETQYF
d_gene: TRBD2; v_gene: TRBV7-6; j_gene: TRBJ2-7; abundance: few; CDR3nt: TGTGCCAGTGCTCGGGTAGCGGGAGTAGACGAGCAGTACTTC; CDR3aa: CASARVAGVDEQYF
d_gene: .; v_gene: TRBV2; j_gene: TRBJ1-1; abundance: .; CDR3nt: TGTGCCAGCAGTGAACGGTGGGGGGTGAACACTGAAGCTTTCTTT; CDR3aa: CASSERWGVNTEAFF